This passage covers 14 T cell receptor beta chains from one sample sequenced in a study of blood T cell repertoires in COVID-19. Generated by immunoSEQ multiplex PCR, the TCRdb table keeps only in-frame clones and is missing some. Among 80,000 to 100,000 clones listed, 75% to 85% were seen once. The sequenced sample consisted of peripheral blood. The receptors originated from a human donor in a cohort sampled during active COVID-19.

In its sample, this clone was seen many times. CDR3 in amino acids: CASNLGTDQNYEQYF. The CDR3 DNA is TGTGCCAGCAACCTAGGGACAGACCAAAACTACGAGCAGTACTTC. V is TRBV6-5 and J is TRBJ2-7, with TRBD1 matching 7 bases. The CDR3 extends over 15 amino acids. The ends lost 7 bases at V and 3 bases at J; junction bases unmatched: 12. From germline, CDR1 is MNHEY and CDR2 SVGAGI.

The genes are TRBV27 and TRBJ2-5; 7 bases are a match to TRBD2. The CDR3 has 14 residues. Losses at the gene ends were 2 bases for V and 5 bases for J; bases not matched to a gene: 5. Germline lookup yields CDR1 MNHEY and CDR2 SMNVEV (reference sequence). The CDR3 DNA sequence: TGTGCCAGCAGTTTAAATTGGGGGGGGGAGACCCAGTACTTC. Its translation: CASSLNWGGETQYF.

The CDR3, as DNA: TGTGCCAGCAGTCCCAGGACAGGGGTCCGGGAGCAGTACTTC. It translates to CASSPRTGVREQYF. The chain uses TRBV2 and TRBJ2-7, with TRBD1 identical over 9 bases. From germline, CDR1 is SNHLY and CDR2 FYNNEI. The trim removed 5 bases at V and 7 bases at J, leaving 9 bases unmatched. The CDR3 loop spans 14 amino acids.

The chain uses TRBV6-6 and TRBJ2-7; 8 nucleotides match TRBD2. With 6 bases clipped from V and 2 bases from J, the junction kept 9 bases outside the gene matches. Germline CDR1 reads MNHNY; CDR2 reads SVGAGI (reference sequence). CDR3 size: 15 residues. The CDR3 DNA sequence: TGTGCCAGCAGGGCCGGGGGGGGTAGTCCCTACGAGCAGTACTTC. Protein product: CASRAGGGSPYEQYF.

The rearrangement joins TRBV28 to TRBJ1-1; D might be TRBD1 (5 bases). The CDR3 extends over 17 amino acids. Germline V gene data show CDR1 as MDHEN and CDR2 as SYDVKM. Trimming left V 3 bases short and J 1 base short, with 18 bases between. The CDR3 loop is CASSLEGLGARNTEAFF. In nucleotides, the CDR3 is TGTGCCAGCAGTTTGGAGGGTCTCGGGGCGAGGAACACTGAAGCTTTCTTT.

CDR3: CASSLVYGGWNTEAFF. The CDR3 DNA reads as TGTGCCAGCAGCTTAGTATATGGCGGTTGGAACACTGAAGCTTTCTTT. This sequence joins TRBV7-8 and TRBJ1-1, with D unresolved. CDR1 and CDR2 from the germline V gene are SGHVS and FQNEAQ. With 1 base removed from V and 1 base from J, the gap between germline ends came to 13 bases. The CDR3 has 16 residues.

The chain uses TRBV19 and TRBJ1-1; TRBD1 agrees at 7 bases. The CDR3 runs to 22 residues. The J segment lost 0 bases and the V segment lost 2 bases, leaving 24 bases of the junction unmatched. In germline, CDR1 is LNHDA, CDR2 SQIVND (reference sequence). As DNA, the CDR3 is TGTGCCAGTAGTATAAGCCCTCTGGGACAGCGCTATAATATGCGCCTGAACACTGAAGCTTTCTTT. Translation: CASSISPLGQRYNMRLNTEAFF.

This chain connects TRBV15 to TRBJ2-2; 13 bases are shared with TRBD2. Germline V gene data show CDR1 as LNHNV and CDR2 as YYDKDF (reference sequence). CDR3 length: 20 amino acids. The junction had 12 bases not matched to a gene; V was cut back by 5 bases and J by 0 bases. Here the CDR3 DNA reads TGTGCCACCAGCGGGGTCCCAGGACTAGCGGGAGTAACGAACACCGGGGAGCTGTTTTTT. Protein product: CATSGVPGLAGVTNTGELFF.

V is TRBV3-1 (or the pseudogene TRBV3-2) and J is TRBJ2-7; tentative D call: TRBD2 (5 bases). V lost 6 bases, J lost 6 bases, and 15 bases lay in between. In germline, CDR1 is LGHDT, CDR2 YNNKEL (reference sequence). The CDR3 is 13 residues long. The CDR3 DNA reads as TGTGCCAGCAGTCCGTGGCCTAGCCTCGAGCAGTACTTC. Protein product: CASSPWPSLEQYF.

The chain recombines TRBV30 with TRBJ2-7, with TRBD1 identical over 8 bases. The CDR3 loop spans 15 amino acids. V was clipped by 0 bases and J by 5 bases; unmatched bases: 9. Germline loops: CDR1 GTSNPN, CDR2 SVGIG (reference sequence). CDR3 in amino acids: CAWSVPGGGFHEQYF. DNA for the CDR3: TGTGCCTGGAGTGTACCAGGGGGCGGTTTCCACGAGCAGTACTTC.

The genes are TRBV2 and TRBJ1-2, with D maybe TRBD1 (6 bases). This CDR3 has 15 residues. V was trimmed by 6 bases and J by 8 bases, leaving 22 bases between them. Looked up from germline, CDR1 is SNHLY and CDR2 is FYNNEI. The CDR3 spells CASRDGGAPLGGYTF. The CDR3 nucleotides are TGTGCCAGCAGAGATGGGGGGGCCCCCCTGGGAGGCTACACCTTC.

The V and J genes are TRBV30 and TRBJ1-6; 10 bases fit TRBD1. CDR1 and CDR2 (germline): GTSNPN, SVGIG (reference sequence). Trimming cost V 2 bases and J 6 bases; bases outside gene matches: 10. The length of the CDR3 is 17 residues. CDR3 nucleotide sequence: TGTGCCTGGAGTTTCCTTGGGACAGGGGCCGTTAATTCACCCCTCCACTTT. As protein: CAWSFLGTGAVNSPLHF.

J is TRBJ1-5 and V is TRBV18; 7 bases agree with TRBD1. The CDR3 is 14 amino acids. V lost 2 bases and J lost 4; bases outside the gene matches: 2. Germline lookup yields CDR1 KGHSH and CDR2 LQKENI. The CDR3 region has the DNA TGTGCCAGCTCACCAGTGGACAGGAATCAGCCCCAGCATTTT. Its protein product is CASSPVDRNQPQHF.

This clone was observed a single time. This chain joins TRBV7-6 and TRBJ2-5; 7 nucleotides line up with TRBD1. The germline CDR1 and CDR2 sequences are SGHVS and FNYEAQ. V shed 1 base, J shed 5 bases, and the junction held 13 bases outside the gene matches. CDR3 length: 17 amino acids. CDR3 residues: CASSLGTAGGFRETQYF. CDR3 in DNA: TGTGCCAGCAGCTTAGGGACGGCAGGGGGATTTAGGGAGACCCAGTACTTC.